This is a list of T cell receptor beta chains from one sample in a study of OX40 agonist ivuxolimab in advanced cancers. Profiling relied on immunoSEQ multiplex PCR, and the TCRdb table lists in-frame clones only, not all of them. The sample lists several thousand clones, 85% to 95% occurring once. The sequencing here drew on CD4+ or CD8+ T cells sorted from blood, taken in a trial of the OX40 agonist ivuxolimab. These TCRs come from an adult with an advanced solid tumor such as melanoma, head and neck, liver or kidney cancer. Both conserved end residues are part of each CDR3. The D gene is left open where the match is weak. Rows may omit the clone size; those that give it use once, few, many or a size class.

>TRBD1|TRBJ1-4|TRBV19|once
CASSTHRGLGEKLFF
TGTGCCAGTAGTACGCACAGGGGGCTAGGTGAAAAACTGTTTTTT
>NA|TRBJ2-7|TRBV4-1|NA
CASSQEISEFSEQYF
TGCGCCAGCAGCCAAGAAATCTCGGAGTTTAGTGAGCAGTACTTC
>NA|TRBJ1-5|TRBV5-6|NA
CASSLGRNNQPQHF
TGTGCCAGCAGCTTGGGGCGGAACAATCAGCCCCAGCATTTT
>NA|TRBJ2-6|TRBV7-9|NA
CASSWGGSGANVLTF
TGTGCCAGCAGCTGGGGCGGCTCTGGGGCCAACGTCCTGACTTTC
>NA|TRBJ1-2|TRBV28|NA
CASTQNYGYTF
TGTGCCAGCACCCAAAACTATGGCTACACCTTC
>TRBD2|TRBJ2-3|TRBV7-8|NA
CASSFSGARQTDTQYF
TGTGCCAGCAGCTTTAGCGGGGCCAGACAAACAGATACGCAGTATTTT
>NA|TRBJ2-7|TRBV6-1|NA
CASSVAGGVGEQYF
TGTGCCAGCAGCGTCGCAGGGGGGGTAGGCGAGCAGTACTTC
>TRBD2|TRBJ2-3|TRBV5-6|NA
CASSLGPPLAGAPPDTQYF
TGTGCCAGCAGCTTGGGACCCCCTCTAGCGGGAGCTCCCCCAGATACGCAGTATTTT
>NA|TRBJ1-5|TRBV18|NA
CASSPPGGGNQPQHF
TGTGCCAGCTCACCACCGGGAGGAGGCAATCAGCCCCAGCATTTT
>TRBD2|TRBJ2-1|TRBV5-1|NA
CASSLVAGGGNEQFF
TGCGCCAGCAGCTTGGTGGCGGGAGGCGGTAATGAGCAGTTCTTC
>NA|TRBJ2-5|TRBV28|NA
CASSTLYKGTQYF
TGTGCCAGCAGTACTCTCTATAAGGGGACCCAGTACTTC
>TRBD2|TRBJ2-1|TRBV30|NA
CAWSPGLAGVRQFF
TGTGCCTGGAGTCCGGGACTAGCGGGAGTTCGGCAGTTCTTC
>NA|TRBJ2-7|TRBV27|NA
CASSLSPLTGLEQYF
TGTGCCAGCAGTTTATCTCCCCTTACAGGGCTCGAGCAGTACTTC
>NA|TRBJ1-2|TRBV6-5|NA
CASRVQGGYGYTF
TGTGCCAGCAGGGTACAGGGCGGCTATGGCTACACCTTC
>NA|TRBJ2-7|TRBV28|once
CASSFSAAGEQYF
TGTGCCAGCAGTTTTTCGGCTGCCGGCGAGCAGTACTTC
>TRBD2|TRBJ2-5|TRBV5-3|once
CASSFDRDYKETQYF
TGTGCCAGCAGCTTTGACCGGGACTACAAAGAGACCCAGTACTTC
>NA|TRBJ2-3|TRBV10-3|NA
CAISSQRTESTDTQYF
TGTGCCATCAGTTCCCAAAGGACGGAAAGCACAGATACGCAGTATTTT